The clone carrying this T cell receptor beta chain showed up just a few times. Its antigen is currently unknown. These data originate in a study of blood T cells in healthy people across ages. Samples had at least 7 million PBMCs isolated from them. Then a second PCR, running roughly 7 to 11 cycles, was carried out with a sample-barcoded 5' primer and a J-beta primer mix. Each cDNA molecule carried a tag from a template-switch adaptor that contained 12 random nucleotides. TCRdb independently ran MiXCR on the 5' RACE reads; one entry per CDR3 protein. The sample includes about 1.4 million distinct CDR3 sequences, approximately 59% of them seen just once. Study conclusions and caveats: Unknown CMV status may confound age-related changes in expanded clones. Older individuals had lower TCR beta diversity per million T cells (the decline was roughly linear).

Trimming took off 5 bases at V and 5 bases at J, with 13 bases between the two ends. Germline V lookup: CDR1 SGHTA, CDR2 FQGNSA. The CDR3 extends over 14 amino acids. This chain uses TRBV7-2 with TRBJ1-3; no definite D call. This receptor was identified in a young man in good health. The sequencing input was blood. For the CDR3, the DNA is TGTGCCAGCAGCCCCCAGGCTCTGAGAAACACCATATATTTT. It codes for CASSPQALRNTIYF.